This T cell receptor beta chain stems from a study of blood T cell repertoires in COVID-19. Study-wide context: Donors in the United States, Italy and Spain gave samples during acute or convalescent COVID-19. Sources were T cells, B-cell-depleted T cells, or PBMCs; the material itself was cDNA or gDNA.

How the authors handled the data: Reference gene primer amplification yielded estimated nucleated cell counts. TCRdb's copy holds only in-frame clones and misses some; the assay was immunoSEQ multiplex PCR. V, J and clone size are those of that table, while D and trimming were read from the DNA. The sample lists about 270,000 clones, approximately 85% occurring once. This CDR3 region has 17 residues. V was pared by 2 bases and J by 8 bases, with 19 bases of the junction left unmatched. Germline CDR1 is SQVTM and CDR2 is ANQGSEA. The receptor was isolated from an older woman with acute or convalescent COVID-19. The chain has TRBV29-1 and TRBJ1-1, with 8 bases matching TRBD1. The sequenced material came from peripheral blood. The CDR3 bases are TGCAGCGTTGAAAAGCTGAGGCCAGGGGGCGCTTGGGGGGAAGCTTTCTTT. As protein: CSVEKLRPGGAWGEAFF. The full variable domain, with the rest looked up from reference TRBV29-1 and TRBJ1-1, is SAVISQKPSRDICQRGTSLTIQCQVDSQVTMMFWYRQQPGQSLTLIATANQGSEATYESGFVIDKFPISRPNLTFSTLTVSNMSPEDSSIYLCSVEKLRPGGAWGEAFFGQGTRLTVV.